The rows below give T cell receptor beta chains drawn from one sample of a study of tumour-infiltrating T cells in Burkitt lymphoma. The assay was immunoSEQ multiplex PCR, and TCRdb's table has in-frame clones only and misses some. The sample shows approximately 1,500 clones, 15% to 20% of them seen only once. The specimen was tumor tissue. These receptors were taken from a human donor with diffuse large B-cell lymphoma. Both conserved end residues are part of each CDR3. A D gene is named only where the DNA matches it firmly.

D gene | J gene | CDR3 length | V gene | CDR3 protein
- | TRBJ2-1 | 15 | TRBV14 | CASSDDSPSYNEQFF
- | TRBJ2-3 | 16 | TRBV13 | CASSFSLGGVTDTQYF
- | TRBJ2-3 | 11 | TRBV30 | CAWGGLDTQYF
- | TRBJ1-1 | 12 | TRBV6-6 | CVSSLTMTEAFF
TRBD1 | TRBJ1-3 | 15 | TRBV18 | CASSAWTGTGNTIYF
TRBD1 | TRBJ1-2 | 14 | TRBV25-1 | CASSQGESFYGYTF
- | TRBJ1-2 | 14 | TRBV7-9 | CASSDRSPNYGYTF
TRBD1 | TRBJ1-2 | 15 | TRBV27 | CASSLGTGGGYGYTF
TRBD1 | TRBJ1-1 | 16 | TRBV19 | CASSIPRRGLDTEAFF
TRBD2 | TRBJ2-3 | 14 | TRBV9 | CASSIAGGADTQYF
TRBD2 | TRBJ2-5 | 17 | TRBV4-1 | CASSQELVAGVYETQYF
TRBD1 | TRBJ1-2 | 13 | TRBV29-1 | CSVVTGTAYGYTF
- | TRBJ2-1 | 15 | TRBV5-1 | CASSLAGAYYNEQFF
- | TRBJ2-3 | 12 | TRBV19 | CASSTRGYMQYF
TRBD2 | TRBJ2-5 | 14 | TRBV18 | CASSPGLVQETQYF
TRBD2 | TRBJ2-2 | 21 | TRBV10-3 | CAISERLAGSNLPPNTGELFF
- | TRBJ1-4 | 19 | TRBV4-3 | CASSQDRVRVFPTNEKLFF
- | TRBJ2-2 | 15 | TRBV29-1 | CSVTLPSANTGELFF
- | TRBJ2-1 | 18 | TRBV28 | CASSLWSRTEVIYNEQFF
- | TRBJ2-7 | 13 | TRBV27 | CASSFNSLYEQYF
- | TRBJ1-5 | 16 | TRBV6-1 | CASSAGGLYSNQPQHF
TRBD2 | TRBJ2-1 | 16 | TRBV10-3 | CAISDEGLVFYNEQFF
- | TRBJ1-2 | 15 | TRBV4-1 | CASSQDNKEGYGYTF
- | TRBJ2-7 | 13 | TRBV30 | CAWSVGLSYEQYF
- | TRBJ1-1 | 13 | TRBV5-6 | CASSLVGEAEAFF
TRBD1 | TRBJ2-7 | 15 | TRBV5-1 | CASIKGDSISYEQYF
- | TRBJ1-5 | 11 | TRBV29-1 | CSVATPQPQHF
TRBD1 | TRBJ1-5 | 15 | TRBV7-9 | CASSFHRGANQPQHF
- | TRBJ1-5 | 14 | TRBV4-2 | CASSQDAVNQPQHF
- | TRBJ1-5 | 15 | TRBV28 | CASSLLGSSGQPQHF
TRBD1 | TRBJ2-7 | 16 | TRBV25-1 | CASSGPRDRVSYEQYF
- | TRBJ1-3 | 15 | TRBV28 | CASSIAGEGGNTIYF
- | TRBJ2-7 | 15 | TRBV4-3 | CASSQDKGGWNEQYF
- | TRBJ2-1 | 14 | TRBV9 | CASSPYLAYNEQFF
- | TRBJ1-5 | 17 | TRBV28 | CASSPSPGLWSNQPQHF
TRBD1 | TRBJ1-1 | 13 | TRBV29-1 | CSVFPDREAEAFF
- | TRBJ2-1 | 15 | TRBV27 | CASRKGASSYNEQFF
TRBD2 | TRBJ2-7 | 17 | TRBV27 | CASSAPSGRAPGYEQYF
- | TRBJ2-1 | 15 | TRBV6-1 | CASSEVGGSYNEQFF
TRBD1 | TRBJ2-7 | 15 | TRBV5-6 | CASSDLPGQTYEQYF
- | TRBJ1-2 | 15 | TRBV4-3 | CASSPARDPSYGYTF
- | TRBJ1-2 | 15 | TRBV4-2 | CASSHRHDPRGGYTF
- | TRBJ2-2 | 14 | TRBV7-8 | CASSLARVTGELFF
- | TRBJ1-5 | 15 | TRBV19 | CASSPLPNSNQPQHF
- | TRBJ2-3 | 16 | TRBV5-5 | CASSLQAGVSTDMQYF
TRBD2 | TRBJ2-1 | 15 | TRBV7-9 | CASSWGTSGYNEQFF